A single sample gave rise to the 15 T cell receptor beta chains below, sequenced in a study of CD8+ T cells in alopecia areata. RNA extraction and reverse transcription yielded cDNA as sequencing template. The assay was immunoSEQ multiplex PCR, and TCRdb's table has in-frame clones only and misses some. The sample has over 150,000 clones, 56% seen once. Sequenced input: CD8+ T cells sorted from blood. The receptor source for this set is a human donor in good health.

This clone was recorded once. The chain joins TRBV20-1 to TRBJ1-1; no firm D call. The germline V gene encodes CDR1 DFQATT and CDR2 SNEGSKA (reference sequence). The CDR3 sequence is 10 residues long. V gave up 3 bases and J gave up 13 bases, with 12 bases separating them. The CDR3 here is CSARVPVGFF. Here the CDR3 DNA reads TGCAGTGCTAGGGTCCCAGTTGGTTTCTTT.

J is TRBJ1-1 and V is TRBV2; D remains ambiguous. The CDR3 spans 14 residues. V lost 6 bases to trimming and J lost 1 base, with 12 bases between them. CDR1 and CDR2 (germline): SNHLY, FYNNEI. DNA for the CDR3: TGTGCCAGCAGGTCCCCGGGAAGGAACACTGAAGCTTTCTTT. Amino acid sequence: CASRSPGRNTEAFF.

The J gene is TRBJ2-3, the V gene TRBV7-8; unclear D gene. The CDR3 covers 15 residues. The germline CDR1 and CDR2 sequences are SGHVS and FQNEAQ. The V end lost 5 bases, the J end lost 0 bases, and 12 bases lay between the germline ends. CDR3 DNA sequence: TGTGCCAGCAGCCCCAGACCCTCTAGCACAGATACGCAGTATTTT. It translates to CASSPRPSSTDTQYF.

The chain has TRBV13 and TRBJ2-5; 11 bases map to TRBD1. Per germline, CDR1 PRHDT and CDR2 FYEKMQ (reference sequence). Trimming took 5 bases from V and 4 from J; bases not matched to a gene: 6. This CDR3 has 15 amino acids. CDR3 protein: CASSRRTGGGETQYF. CDR3 sequence (DNA): TGTGCCAGCAGCCGACGGACAGGGGGCGGAGAGACCCAGTACTTC.

The rearrangement links TRBV29-1 to TRBJ1-1, with D uncertain. V lost 8 bases to trimming and J lost 4 bases, with 20 bases between them. The CDR3 has 14 amino acids. The germline gives CDR1 SQVTM, CDR2 ANQGSEA. The CDR3 region has the DNA TGCAGCTCTTCAGGTATTGGGCCCGGCACTGAAGCTTTCTTT. Residues: CSSSGIGPGTEAFF.

This clone was observed a handful of times. This chain connects TRBV4-1 to TRBJ2-7; D is undetermined. V shed 4 bases and J shed 0 bases, with 13 bases lying between them. The CDR3 has 15 amino acids. Per the germline V gene, CDR1 is MGHRA and CDR2 is YSYEKL. The CDR3 sequence: CASSPRPSSSYEQYF. The CDR3 DNA sequence: TGCGCCAGCAGCCCCCGGCCGTCTAGCTCCTACGAGCAGTACTTC.

This chain uses TRBV2 with TRBJ2-5, with 13 bases that match TRBD2. After removal of 11 bases from V and 3 bases from J, the junction contained 9 bases not matched to a gene. Looked up from germline, CDR1 is SNHLY and CDR2 is FYNNEI. CDR3 size: 15 residues. The CDR3 loop reads CAGQPGLAGEETQYF. The CDR3 DNA reads as TGTGCCGGACAACCCGGACTAGCGGGGGAAGAGACCCAGTACTTC.

The chain employs TRBV5-8 and TRBJ1-2; 7 bases fit TRBD1. There are 13 residues in the CDR3. CDR1 and CDR2 from the germline V gene are SGHTS and YDEGEE. With V trimmed by 4 bases and J by 4 bases, 4 bases remained unmatched. The CDR3 loop reads CASSLDRPYGYTF. The CDR3 DNA reads TGTGCCAGCAGCCTGGACAGGCCCTATGGCTACACCTTC.

The rearrangement links TRBV5-1 to TRBJ2-1; TRBD2 agrees at 10 bases. Germline values: CDR1 SGHRS, CDR2 YFSETQ. The CDR3 totals 16 residues. V was clipped by 1 base and J by 2 bases; unmatched bases: 3. In DNA form, the CDR3 reads TGCGCCAGCAGCTTGTTAGCGGGGGGAACCTACAATGAGCAGTTCTTC. This sequence encodes CASSLLAGGTYNEQFF.

The chain is built from TRBV2 and TRBJ1-1; D unresolved. The CDR3 extends over 15 amino acids. Trimming cost V 7 bases and J 1 base, with 16 bases left between them. Germline CDR1 SNHLY, CDR2 FYNNEI. In DNA form, the CDR3 reads TGTGCCAGCAAGGGTCTTCCCCACACGAACACTGAAGCTTTCTTT. It specifies CASKGLPHTNTEAFF.

V usage is TRBV6-6 and J usage is TRBJ2-7; D ambiguous. CDR3 length: 15 amino acids. Germline-derived CDR1 and CDR2 are MNHNY and SVGAGI (reference sequence). Trimming cost V 6 bases and J 2 bases, with 17 bases left between them. CDR3 nucleotides: TGTGCCAGCAGGGATTTAGCCGATCAGCCCTACGAGCAGTACTTC. Translated: CASRDLADQPYEQYF.

In this sample, this clone turned up a few times. The CDR3 region is CASSQGLAGGQETQYF. CDR3 nucleotides: TGTGCCAGCAGCCAGGGACTAGCGGGAGGGCAAGAGACCCAGTACTTC. The genes are TRBV7-2 and TRBJ2-5, with TRBD2 matching over 16 bases. From germline, CDR1 is SGHTA and CDR2 FQGNSA. The CDR3 is 16 amino acids. V was clipped by 5 bases and J by 2 bases; unmatched bases: 2.

The rearrangement links TRBV2 to TRBJ1-4; D unclear. Trimming took 10 bases from V and 7 from J, leaving 16 bases between them. The CDR3 consists of 13 residues. The germline V gene encodes CDR1 SNHLY and CDR2 FYNNEI. The CDR3 reads CANQPGLGEKLFF. The CDR3 DNA reads TGTGCCAACCAACCGGGCTTGGGTGAAAAACTGTTTTTT.

The chain couples TRBV29-1 to TRBJ1-3; unclear D gene. Looked up from germline, CDR1 is SQVTM and CDR2 is ANQGSEA. This CDR3 spans 15 amino acids. Trimming removed 3 bases from V and 0 bases from J, with 12 bases in between. As DNA, the CDR3 is TGCAGCGTTGAGACCGATACCCCCTCTGGAAACACCATATATTTT. Translating it yields CSVETDTPSGNTIYF.

The V call is TRBV11-2, the J call TRBJ1-2; maybe TRBD1 (5 bases). The CDR3 runs 17 residues. Germline V gene sequence: CDR1 SGHAT, CDR2 FQNNGV. V gave up 4 bases and J gave up 1 base, with 19 bases separating them. The CDR3 nucleotides read TGTGCCAGCAGCTCTCCTTATTTTGGGACGTATAACTATGGCTACACCTTC. Protein: CASSSPYFGTYNYGYTF.